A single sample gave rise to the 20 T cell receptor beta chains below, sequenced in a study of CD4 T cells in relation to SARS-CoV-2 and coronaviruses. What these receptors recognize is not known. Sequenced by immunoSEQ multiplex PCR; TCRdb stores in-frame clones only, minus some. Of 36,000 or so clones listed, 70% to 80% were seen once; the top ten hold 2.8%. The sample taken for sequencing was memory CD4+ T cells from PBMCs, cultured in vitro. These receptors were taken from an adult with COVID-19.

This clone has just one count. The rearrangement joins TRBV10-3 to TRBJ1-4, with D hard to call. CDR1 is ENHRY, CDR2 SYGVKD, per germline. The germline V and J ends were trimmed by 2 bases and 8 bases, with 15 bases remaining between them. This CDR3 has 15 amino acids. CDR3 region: CAISERHGVEEKLFF. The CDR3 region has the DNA TGTGCCATCAGTGAGAGACATGGGGTAGAGGAAAAACTGTTTTTT.

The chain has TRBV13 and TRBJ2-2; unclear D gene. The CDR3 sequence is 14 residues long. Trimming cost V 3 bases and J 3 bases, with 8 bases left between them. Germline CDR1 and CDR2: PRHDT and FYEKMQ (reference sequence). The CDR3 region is CASSLGGYTGELFF. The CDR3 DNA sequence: TGTGCCAGCAGCTTGGGCGGTTACACCGGGGAGCTGTTTTTT.

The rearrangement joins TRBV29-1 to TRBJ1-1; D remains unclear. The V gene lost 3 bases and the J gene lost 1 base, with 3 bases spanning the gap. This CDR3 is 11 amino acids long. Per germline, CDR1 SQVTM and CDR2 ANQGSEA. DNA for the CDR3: TGCAGCGTTGAGAGGAACACTGAAGCTTTCTTT. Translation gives CSVERNTEAFF.

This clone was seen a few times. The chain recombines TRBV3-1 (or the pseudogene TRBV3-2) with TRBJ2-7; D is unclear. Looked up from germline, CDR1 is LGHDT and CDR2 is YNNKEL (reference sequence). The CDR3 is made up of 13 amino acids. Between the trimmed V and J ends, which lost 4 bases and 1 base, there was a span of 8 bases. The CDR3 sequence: CASSPDASYEQYF. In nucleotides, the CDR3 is TGTGCCAGCAGCCCGGACGCATCCTACGAGCAGTACTTC.

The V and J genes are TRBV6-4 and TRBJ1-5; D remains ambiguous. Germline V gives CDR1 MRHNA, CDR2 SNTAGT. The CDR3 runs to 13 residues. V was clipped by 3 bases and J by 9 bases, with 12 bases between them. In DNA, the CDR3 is TGTGCCAGCAGTGAACGGTTCGAAGGGCCCCAGCATTTT. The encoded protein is CASSERFEGPQHF.

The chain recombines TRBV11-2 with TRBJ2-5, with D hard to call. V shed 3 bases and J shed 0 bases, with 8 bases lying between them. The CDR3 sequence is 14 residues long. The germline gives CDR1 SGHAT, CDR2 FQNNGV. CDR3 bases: TGTGCCAGCAGCTTTGGGCAGAACCAAGAGACCCAGTACTTC. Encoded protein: CASSFGQNQETQYF.

This CDR3 reads CASSEALLGDGELFF. The CDR3, as DNA: TGTGCCAGCAGTGAAGCGCTTTTGGGAGACGGGGAGCTGTTTTTT. The rearrangement joins TRBV2 to TRBJ2-2, with D possibly matching TRBD2 (5 bases). This CDR3 spans 15 amino acids. Germline CDR1 reads SNHLY; CDR2 reads FYNNEI. Deletions cut 0 bases from V and 7 bases from J, with 12 bases between.

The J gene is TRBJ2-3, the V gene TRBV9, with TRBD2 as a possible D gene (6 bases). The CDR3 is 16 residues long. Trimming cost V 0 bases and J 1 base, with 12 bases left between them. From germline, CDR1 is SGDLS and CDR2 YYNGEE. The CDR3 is CASSVGAGLGTDTQYF. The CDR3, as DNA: TGTGCCAGCAGCGTAGGAGCGGGCTTGGGCACAGATACGCAGTATTTT.

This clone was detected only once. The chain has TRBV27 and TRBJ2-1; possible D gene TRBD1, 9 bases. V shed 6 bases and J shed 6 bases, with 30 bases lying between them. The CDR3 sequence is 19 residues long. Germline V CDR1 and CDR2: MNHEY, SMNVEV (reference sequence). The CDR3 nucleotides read TGTGCCAGCAGGCCCGGGACAGGGCGAGCGGGAGCTTCTTTCAATGAGCAGTTCTTC. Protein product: CASRPGTGRAGASFNEQFF.

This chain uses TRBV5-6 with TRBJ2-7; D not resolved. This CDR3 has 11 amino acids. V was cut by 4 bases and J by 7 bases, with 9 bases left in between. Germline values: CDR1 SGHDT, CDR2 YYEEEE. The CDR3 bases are TGTGCCAGCAGCGTAGAAGGAGAGCAGTACTTC. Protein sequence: CASSVEGEQYF.

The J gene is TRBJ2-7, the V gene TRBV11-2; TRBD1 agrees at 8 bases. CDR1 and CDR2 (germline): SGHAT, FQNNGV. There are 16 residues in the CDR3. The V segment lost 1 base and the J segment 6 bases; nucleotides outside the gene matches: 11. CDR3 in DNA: TGTGCCAGCAGCTTAGGAGCAGGGGGCAGGGCGCGCGAGCAGTACTTC. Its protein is CASSLGAGGRAREQYF.

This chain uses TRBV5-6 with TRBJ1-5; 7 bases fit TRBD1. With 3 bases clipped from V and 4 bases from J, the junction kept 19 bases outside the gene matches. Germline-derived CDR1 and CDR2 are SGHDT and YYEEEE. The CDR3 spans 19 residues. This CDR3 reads CASSSSRNRGLDLNQPQHF. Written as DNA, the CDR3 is TGTGCCAGCAGCTCCAGTCGTAACAGGGGTCTCGATCTAAATCAGCCCCAGCATTTT. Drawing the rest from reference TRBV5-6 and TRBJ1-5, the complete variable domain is DAGVTQSPTHLIKTRGQQVTLRCSPKSGHDTVSWYQQALGQGPQFIFQYYEEEERQRGNFPDRFSGHQFPNYSSELNVNALLLGDSALYLCASSSSRNRGLDLNQPQHFGDGTRLSIL.

In DNA form, the CDR3 reads TGTGCCAGCAGCCAGGAGACTAGCGGATTAAAAGAGACCCAGTACTTC. Its translation is CASSQETSGLKETQYF. The chain links TRBV28 to TRBJ2-5, with TRBD2 identical over 9 bases. The junction had 11 bases not matched to a gene; V was cut back by 6 bases and J by 3 bases. In germline, CDR1 is MDHEN, CDR2 SYDVKM. The CDR3 has 16 amino acids.

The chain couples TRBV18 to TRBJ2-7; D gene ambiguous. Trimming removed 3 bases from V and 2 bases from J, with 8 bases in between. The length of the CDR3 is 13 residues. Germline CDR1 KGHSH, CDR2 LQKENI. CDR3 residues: CASSPGQPYEQYF. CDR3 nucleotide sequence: TGTGCCAGCTCACCTGGGCAGCCCTACGAGCAGTACTTC.

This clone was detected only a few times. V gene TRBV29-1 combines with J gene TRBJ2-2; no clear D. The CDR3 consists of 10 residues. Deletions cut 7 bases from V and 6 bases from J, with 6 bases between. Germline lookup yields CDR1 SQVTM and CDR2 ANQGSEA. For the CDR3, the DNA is TGCAGCGCTTTGGCCGGGGAGCTGTTTTTT. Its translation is CSALAGELFF.

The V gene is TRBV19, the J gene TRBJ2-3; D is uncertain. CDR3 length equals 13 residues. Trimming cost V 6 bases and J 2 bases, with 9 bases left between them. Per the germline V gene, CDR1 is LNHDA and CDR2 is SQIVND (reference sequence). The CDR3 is CASRGFVTDTQYF. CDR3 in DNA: TGTGCCAGTAGAGGGTTTGTCACAGATACGCAGTATTTT.

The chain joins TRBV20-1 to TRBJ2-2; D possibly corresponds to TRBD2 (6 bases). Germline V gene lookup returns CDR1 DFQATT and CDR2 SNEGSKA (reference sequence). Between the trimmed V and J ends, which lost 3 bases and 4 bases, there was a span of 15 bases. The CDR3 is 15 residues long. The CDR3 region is CSASPGSAGTGELFF. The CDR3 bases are TGCAGTGCTAGTCCCGGGAGCGCAGGCACCGGGGAGCTGTTTTTT.

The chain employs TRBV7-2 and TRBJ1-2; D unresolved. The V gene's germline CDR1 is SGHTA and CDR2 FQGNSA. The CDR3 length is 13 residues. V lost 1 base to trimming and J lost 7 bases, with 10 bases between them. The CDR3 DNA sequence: TGTGCCAGCAGCTTAGTAGGTTACGGTGGCTACACCTTC. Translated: CASSLVGYGGYTF.

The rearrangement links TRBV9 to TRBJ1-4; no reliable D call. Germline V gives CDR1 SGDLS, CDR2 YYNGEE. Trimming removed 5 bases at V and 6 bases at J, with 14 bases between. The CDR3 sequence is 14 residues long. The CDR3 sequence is CASSQLLSDEKLFF. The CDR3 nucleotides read TGTGCCAGCAGTCAACTTCTTTCAGATGAAAAACTGTTTTTT.

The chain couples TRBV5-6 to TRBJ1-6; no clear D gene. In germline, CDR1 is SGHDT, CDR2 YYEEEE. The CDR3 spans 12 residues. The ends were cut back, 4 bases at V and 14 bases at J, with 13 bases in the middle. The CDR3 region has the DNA TGTGCCAGCAGCAAGGGCAGTCTAACCCTCCACTTT. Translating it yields CASSKGSLTLHF.